The present TCR beta chain was sequenced within a study of cytomegalovirus exposure and HLA in healthy donors. On the study more broadly: Out of 180 million or so T cells, an earlier analysis found fewer than 140 million unique TCR beta sequences in total.

Only one count was recorded for this clone. The antigen is unknown. The CDR3 sequence is 15 residues long. V was pared by 2 bases and J by 5 bases, with 7 bases of the junction left unmatched. The germline CDR1 and CDR2 sequences are MNHEY and SVGAGI. 13 Jbeta primers and 60 Vbeta primers were used for the PCR. Here immunoSEQ multiplex PCR was the method, and the copy in TCRdb shows in-frame clones only, minus some. The sample has some 140,000 clones; just under 80% are singletons. Study-wide findings and caveats: Among CMV-associated TCR beta chains, most appeared HLA-restricted in a later analysis. Presence/absence analyses took donor sequencing depth as roughly uniform.

Input material: PBMCs. The clonotype originates from a young man in good health. The chain uses TRBV6-5 and TRBJ2-3; 7 nucleotides align to TRBD2. Here the CDR3 reads CASSYEGGPGDTQYF. CDR3 bases: TGTGCCAGCAGTTACGAGGGAGGGCCGGGAGATACGCAGTATTTT.